This is a list of T cell receptor beta chains from one sample in a study of shared clonotypes between healthy human individuals. Using immunoSEQ multiplex PCR, the repertoire was profiled, and TCRdb retains in-frame clones only, with some absent. Of approximately 2,000,000 clones in the sample, under 95% were seen once. Material: naive CD4+ T cells from PBMCs. The receptors derive from a man aged 18 to 30 in good health. Some clones in this sample may be carry-over from other donors' samples. Each CDR3 is given with its conserved first and last residue. D genes are given only for firm matches. Size values are once, few and many counts, or a class for expanded clones, and some rows have none.

D gene,V gene,J gene,clone size,CDR3 DNA,CDR3 protein
NA,TRBV7-9,TRBJ2-5,NA,TGTGCCAGCAGCCTCATGGACTACGAATCTCGGGGTGGGACGGAGACCCAGTACTTC,CASSLMDYESRGGTETQYF
TRBD1,TRBV9,TRBJ2-7,NA,TGTGCCAGCAGCGCGGACGGGACAGGGAGCTACGAGCAGTACTTC,CASSADGTGSYEQYF
TRBD2,TRBV11-2,TRBJ2-3,NA,TGTGCCAGCAGCGGCGGGAGGGGGGCAGATACGCAGTATTTT,CASSGGRGADTQYF
NA,TRBV5-1,TRBJ1-1,NA,TGCGCCAGCAGCTTGCGTTCAAGGGGGGGCACTGAAGCTTTCTTT,CASSLRSRGGTEAFF
NA,TRBV4-1,TRBJ2-2,NA,TGCGCCAGCACCCCCAATTTCATGAACACCGGGGAGCTGTTTTTT,CASTPNFMNTGELFF
NA,TRBV4-1,TRBJ1-5,NA,TGCGCCAGCAGCCAAGTCTCACAGAATCAGCCCCAGCATTTT,CASSQVSQNQPQHF
NA,TRBV20-1,TRBJ1-2,few,TGCAGTGACTATGGCTACACCTTC,CSDYGYTF
NA,TRBV4-1,TRBJ1-2,once,TGCGCCAGCAGCCAAGTTGTAAGCCCTGGAGTCGTCTATGGCTACACCTTC,CASSQVVSPGVVYGYTF
NA,TRBV9,TRBJ2-2,NA,TGTGCCAGCAGCGTAGAAGCTTCGAACACCGGGGAGCTGTTTTTT,CASSVEASNTGELFF
NA,TRBV28,TRBJ1-5,NA,TGTGCCAGCACCCGAGATGGGCGCGCGCAGCCCCAGCATTTT,CASTRDGRAQPQHF
NA,TRBV2,TRBJ1-5,few,TGTGCCAGCAGTGACTCTAGGGTGCCCCAGCATTTT,CASSDSRVPQHF
NA,TRBV7-2,TRBJ1-1,NA,TGTGCCAGCAGCCCCCTGGTATACGGAATGTGGAACACTGAAGCTTTCTTT,CASSPLVYGMWNTEAFF
NA,TRBV5-1,TRBJ2-2,NA,TGCGCCAGCAGCTTAGAATCCTACACCGGGGAGCTGTTTTTT,CASSLESYTGELFF
NA,TRBV29-1,TRBJ1-1,few,TGCAGCGTTGGGCTTCGGCAGGCGAACACTGAAGCTTTCTTT,CSVGLRQANTEAFF
TRBD1,TRBV14,TRBJ2-4,NA,TGTGCCAGCAGTCGTACAGACAGGGGGCTTAGCAAAAACATTCAGTACTTC,CASSRTDRGLSKNIQYF
TRBD1,TRBV5-1,TRBJ1-5,NA,TGCGCCAGCAGCTTCGCGCCGGGACAGGGAGTGCCCCAGCATTTT,CASSFAPGQGVPQHF
TRBD1,TRBV11-2,TRBJ2-1,NA,TGTGCCAGCAGCTTAGGAGGGGGCAGGGCTTACAATGAGCAGTTCTTC,CASSLGGGRAYNEQFF
TRBD2,TRBV18,TRBJ2-7,NA,TGTGCCAGCTCACCACCCCTCCAGCGGGGATCCTCCTACGAGCAGTACTTC,CASSPPLQRGSSYEQYF
NA,TRBV7-9,TRBJ2-5,NA,TGTGCCAGCAGCCCCCTGGCCTCACGGGGCCAGGAGACCCAGTACTTC,CASSPLASRGQETQYF
NA,TRBV5-1,TRBJ2-5,NA,TGCGCCAGCAGCCGAACCCCCCGTGCCCCTCACTCGTACCAAGAGACCCAGTACTTC,CASSRTPRAPHSYQETQYF
NA,TRBV28,TRBJ2-3,NA,TGTGCCAGCAGTCAAATCCCAGATACGCAGTATTTT,CASSQIPDTQYF
NA,TRBV19,TRBJ2-6,NA,TGTGCCAGTAGTATAGGCCCGTCTGGGGCCAACGTCCTGACTTTC,CASSIGPSGANVLTF
NA,TRBV20-1,TRBJ1-1,few,TGCAGTGCTCGGCTATCCGTCGGAGCTTTCTTT,CSARLSVGAFF
NA,TRBV4-3,TRBJ2-1,NA,TGCGCCAGCAGCCAAGATACCAGGGGAAATGAGCAGTTCTTC,CASSQDTRGNEQFF
NA,TRBV18,TRBJ1-5,NA,TGTGCCAGCTCCTCAAACCGGGGGGATCAGCCCCAGCATTTT,CASSSNRGDQPQHF
NA,TRBV6-7,TRBJ2-2,NA,TGTGCCAGCAGCCGACAGTGTTTCGCAAACACCGGGGAGCTGTTTTTT,CASSRQCFANTGELFF
NA,TRBV6-6,TRBJ1-2,NA,TGTGCCAGCAGGCAGGGGCTCTATGGCTACACCTTC,CASRQGLYGYTF
NA,TRBV6-6,TRBJ2-7,NA,TGTGCCAGCAGTTACTCGCCGGCGGTAGGATACGAGCAGTACTTC,CASSYSPAVGYEQYF
NA,TRBV5-1,TRBJ1-1,NA,TGCGCCAGCAGCTTATCGGGTAGGCTAGGCACTGAAGCTTTCTTT,CASSLSGRLGTEAFF
NA,TRBV18,TRBJ2-7,NA,TGTGCCAGCTCACCAACGGTCGTTAGGGGAACTAACGAGCAGTACTTC,CASSPTVVRGTNEQYF
NA,TRBV30,TRBJ2-2,NA,TGTGTCTGGAGTTCAGGGGTCCCTTTAGTTTTGTTTTTT,CVWSSGVPLVLFF
NA,TRBV6-5,TRBJ1-5,NA,TGTGCCAGCAGTTACACTTATCAGGGCAATCAGCCCCAGCATTTT,CASSYTYQGNQPQHF
NA,TRBV2,TRBJ1-5,few,TGTGCCAGCAGGGGGGATGGCAATCAGCCCCAGCATTTT,CASRGDGNQPQHF
NA,TRBV2,TRBJ1-3,NA,TGTGCCAGCAGTGCTACCGGGACGCCCGGCGGCACCATATATTTT,CASSATGTPGGTIYF
TRBD2,TRBV28,TRBJ2-7,NA,TGTGCCAGCAGGACTAGCGGGAGCGCCCCCGAGCAGTACTTC,CASRTSGSAPEQYF
NA,TRBV18,TRBJ1-1,once,TGTGCCAGCTCACCTCTAGGAGATTTTGAAGCTTTCTTT,CASSPLGDFEAFF
NA,TRBV5-1,TRBJ1-1,few,TGCGCCAGCAGCTTAGGACACCGAGGCACTGAAGCTTTCTTT,CASSLGHRGTEAFF
TRBD1,TRBV28,TRBJ1-4,NA,TGTGCCAGCAGCCGACAGGGCGCAACTAATGAAAAACTGTTTTTT,CASSRQGATNEKLFF
TRBD1,TRBV10-3,TRBJ2-7,NA,TGTGCCATCAGTCCGGGACAGGGGTCCTACGAGCAGTACTTC,CAISPGQGSYEQYF
NA,TRBV6-6,TRBJ2-7,NA,TGTGCCAGTAAGAGGCCGGGGATCAACGAGCAGTACTTC,CASKRPGINEQYF
NA,TRBV5-8,TRBJ2-2,NA,TGTGCCAGCAGCCTATTGAACCAGAACACCGGGGAGCTGTTTTTT,CASSLLNQNTGELFF
TRBD2,TRBV28,TRBJ2-7,NA,TGTGCCAGCAGTTTAGGAGGACTAGCGGGCTGGCAGTACTTC,CASSLGGLAGWQYF
TRBD1,TRBV7-9,TRBJ2-1,NA,TGTGCCAGCAGCCTAGGGACAGGGCGAGCGGATTACAATGAGCAGTTCTTC,CASSLGTGRADYNEQFF
NA,TRBV20-1,TRBJ2-3,NA,TGCAGTACTGTGGCGGATACGCAGTATTTT,CSTVADTQYF
NA,TRBV28,TRBJ1-1,NA,TGTGCCAGCAGTCCACACCCTGGGGCGGGCACTGAAGCTTTCTTT,CASSPHPGAGTEAFF
NA,TRBV30,TRBJ2-1,NA,TGTGCCTGGAATCGGGGTGCCTACAATGAGCAGTTCTTC,CAWNRGAYNEQFF
NA,TRBV10-3,TRBJ2-1,NA,TGTGCCATCAGGGAGCCTGATGGCAGGGTAGGTGAGCAGTTCTTC,CAIREPDGRVGEQFF
TRBD2,TRBV18,TRBJ2-2,NA,TGTGCCAGCTCACCGGGGACGGGAGGGCCAGGAACCGGGGAGCTGTTTTTT,CASSPGTGGPGTGELFF
TRBD1,TRBV7-3,TRBJ1-2,NA,TGTGCCAGCAGCTTAACGGACAGGACGAATGGCTACACCTTC,CASSLTDRTNGYTF
NA,TRBV11-2,TRBJ1-2,NA,TGTGCCAGCAGTCGCGACAGAAACTATGGCTACACCTTC,CASSRDRNYGYTF
NA,TRBV6-5,TRBJ1-2,NA,TGTGCCAGCAGTTACTCAGGGGGAGCTAACTATGGCTACACCTTC,CASSYSGGANYGYTF
NA,TRBV7-9,TRBJ2-5,NA,TGTGCCAGCAGCCCATTACATGTCGGCCAAGAGACCCAGTACTTC,CASSPLHVGQETQYF
NA,TRBV11-2,TRBJ1-2,NA,TGTGCCAGCAGCTTTGGGGGGGACTATGGCTACACCTTC,CASSFGGDYGYTF
NA,TRBV5-4,TRBJ2-3,NA,TGTGCCAGCAGCTTGTATAGCGCGGATACGCAGTATTTT,CASSLYSADTQYF
TRBD2,TRBV7-3,TRBJ2-3,NA,TGTGCCAGCAGCTTAATAAGGGGAGGGGTAAATACGCAGTATTTT,CASSLIRGGVNTQYF
NA,TRBV7-2,TRBJ2-5,once,TGTGCCAGCAGCAGCCGAGGGGCCTTCTCGTTCCAAGAGACCCAGTACTTC,CASSSRGAFSFQETQYF
NA,TRBV7-3,TRBJ2-2,NA,TGTGCCAGCAGCTTATCGGGGATCGGGGAGCTGTTTTTT,CASSLSGIGELFF